The present T cell receptor (beta chain) was sequenced within a study of cytomegalovirus exposure and HLA in healthy donors. Germline CDR1 and CDR2: LGHNA and YNFKEQ. There are 16 residues in the CDR3. The V end lost 3 bases, the J end lost 2 bases, and 14 bases lay between the germline ends. TCRdb keeps only in-frame clones here, not all; method: immunoSEQ multiplex PCR. The sample records more than 55,000 clones, around 94% being singletons. Findings and caveats of the study: Cytomegalovirus association was assigned to approximately 160 TCR beta chains.

As regards this clone: Its antigen is unknown.

The sequence came from a woman between 18 and 29 years old in good health and CMV-seronegative. The chain couples TRBV4-2 to TRBJ1-5; weak D call: TRBD1 (6 bases). Material: PBMCs. The CDR3 DNA follows: TGTGCCAGCAGCCATGTACAGGGTGGGGGCAATCAGCCCCAGCATTTT. Amino acids: CASSHVQGGGNQPQHF.